This TCR beta chain derives from a study of a mutant IDH1 vaccine in newly diagnosed glioma. Study context: Vaccination followed radiotherapy alone by 4-6 weeks, or accompanied temozolomide cycles. The sex distribution of treated patients was about 60% male and about 38% female, with a mean age of roughly 40 years. Study outcomes and limitations: Shifts in the top peripheral T cell clonotypes seemed unrelated to pseudoprogression.

Note on this clone: The target antigen is unknown.

Described time point: week 35, safety follow-up. Alongside topical imiquimod, each dose of vaccine comprised 300 ug of mutant IDH1 20-mer peptide. Using immunoSEQ multiplex PCR, the repertoire was profiled, and TCRdb retains in-frame clones only, with some absent. Of about 47,000 clones listed, 85% to 90% were seen once; the top ten hold 5.7%. V shed 6 bases, J shed 2 bases, and the junction held 4 bases outside the gene matches. CDR1 is LNHDA and CDR2 is SQIVND in the germline V gene (reference sequence). The CDR3 runs to 15 residues. This TCR was sampled from a woman aged 35 to 49 with glioma. Sequences were derived from PBMCs, sampled from a glioma patient whose treatment included an IDH1 peptide vaccine. The chain has TRBV19 and TRBJ1-5, with 10 bases aligning to TRBD1. The chain's CDR3 is CASRTGTGGNQPQHF. The CDR3 DNA reads as TGTGCCAGTAGAACCGGGACAGGGGGCAATCAGCCCCAGCATTTT. The full variable domain, completed using reference TRBV19 and TRBJ1-5, is DGGITQSPKYLFRKEGQNVTLSCEQNLNHDAMYWYRQDPGQGLRLIYYSQIVNDFQKGDIAEGYSVSREKKESFPLTVTSAQKNPTAFYLCASRTGTGGNQPQHFGDGTRLSIL.